This TCR beta chain derives from a study of early T cells in non-severe SARS-CoV-2 infection. Study observations and caveats: Using VDJdb, the matching emphasized anti-spike CD8 responses while missing private and CD4 specificities.

TCRdb called the 5' RACE reads again in MiXCR, with one record for every CDR3 protein. The sample shows 75,000 to 100,000 distinct CDR3 sequences, 14% to 15% of them seen only once. CDR3 length: 13 amino acids. Trimming at V came to 10 bases and at J to 5 bases, leaving 5 bases not matched to a gene. Germline loops: CDR1 WSHSY, CDR2 SAAADI. Regarding this clonotype: Antigen: not known.

The material sequenced was whole blood. This TCR came from an adult who was a healthcare worker with PCR-confirmed SARS-CoV-2 infection or an uninfected control (not recorded which). V is TRBV10-2 and J is TRBJ1-6, with TRBD1 identical over 7 bases. The CDR3 loop reads CATRQGDNSPLHF. The DNA of the CDR3 is TGCGCCACCAGACAGGGAGATAATTCACCCCTCCACTTT.